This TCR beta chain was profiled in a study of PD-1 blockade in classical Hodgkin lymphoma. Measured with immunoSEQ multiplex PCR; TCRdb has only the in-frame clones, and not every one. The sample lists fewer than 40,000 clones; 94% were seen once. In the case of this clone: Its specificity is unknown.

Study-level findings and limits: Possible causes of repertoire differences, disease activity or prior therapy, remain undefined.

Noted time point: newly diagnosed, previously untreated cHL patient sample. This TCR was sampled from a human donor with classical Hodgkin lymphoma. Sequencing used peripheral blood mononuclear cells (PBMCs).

CDR3 bases: TGTGCCAGCAGAGATGGAGGGAACACTGAAGCTTTCTTT. Amino acids: CASRDGGNTEAFF. The rearrangement uses TRBV2 and TRBJ1-1; no reliable D call. CDR1 SNHLY and CDR2 FYNNEI come from the germline V gene. V was trimmed by 6 bases and J by 1 base, leaving 9 bases between them. The CDR3 totals 13 residues. Combining the CDR3 with reference TRBV2 and TRBJ1-1 gives the whole variable domain EPEVTQTPSHQVTQMGQEVILRCVPISNHLYFYWYRQILGQKVEFLVSFYNNEISEKSEIFDDQFSVERPDGSNFTLKIRSTKLEDSAMYFCASRDGGNTEAFFGQGTRLTVV.